The 10 T cell receptor beta chains presented below share a single source sample, sequenced in a study of blood T cell repertoires in COVID-19. Sequenced by immunoSEQ multiplex PCR; TCRdb stores in-frame clones only, minus some. The sample consists of 42,000 or so clones, around 82% of them appearing once. Material: peripheral blood. Receptors originate from an elderly man with acute or convalescent COVID-19.

This chain links TRBV2 with TRBJ1-2, with TRBD1 matching 7 bases. In germline, CDR1 is SNHLY, CDR2 FYNNEI. Germline trimming cut 4 bases from V and 3 bases from J; bases unmatched to any gene: 5. The CDR3 runs 14 residues. The CDR3 DNA reads TGTGCCAGCAGTGGGCAGGGGGGTGACTATGGCTACACCTTC. Protein product: CASSGQGGDYGYTF.

V gene TRBV4-1 combines with J gene TRBJ1-2; no clear D gene. There are 13 residues in the CDR3. Looked up from germline, CDR1 is MGHRA and CDR2 is YSYEKL. Trimming removed 2 bases at V and 0 bases at J, with 4 bases between. The CDR3 region is CASSQQTNYGYTF. CDR3 DNA sequence: TGCGCCAGCAGCCAACAAACTAACTATGGCTACACCTTC.

V is TRBV9 and J is TRBJ2-2, with a weak D call TRBD1 (6 bases). The CDR3 length is 15 residues. V lost 4 bases, J lost 1 base, and 11 bases lay in between. Looked up from germline, CDR1 is SGDLS and CDR2 is YYNGEE. The CDR3 DNA follows: TGTGCCAGCAGCCCACAGGGAAGGAACACCGGGGAGCTGTTTTTT. This sequence encodes CASSPQGRNTGELFF.

The rearrangement uses TRBV5-1 and TRBJ2-1, with 7 bases fitting TRBD2. The V segment lost 0 bases and the J segment 0 bases; nucleotides outside the gene matches: 6. The CDR3 consists of 17 residues. The germline V gene encodes CDR1 SGHRS and CDR2 YFSETQ. The CDR3: CASSLVGSGNSYNEQFF. DNA for the CDR3: TGCGCCAGCAGCTTGGTTGGAAGCGGGAACTCCTACAATGAGCAGTTCTTC. Together with reference TRBV5-1 and TRBJ2-1, the CDR3 gives the full variable domain: KAGVTQTPRYLIKTRGQQVTLSCSPISGHRSVSWYQQTPGQGLQFLFEYFSETQRNKGNFPGRFSGRQFSNSRSEMNVSTLELGDSALYLCASSLVGSGNSYNEQFFGPGTRLTVL.

The chain carries TRBV7-2 and TRBJ2-7, with TRBD2 matching 8 bases. Germline CDR1 is SGHTA and CDR2 is FQGNSA. The CDR3 is 15 residues long. The V gene end was trimmed by 3 bases and the J gene end by 0 bases; junction bases not matched to a gene: 4. The chain's CDR3 is CASSFSGLDSYEQYF. CDR3 DNA sequence: TGTGCCAGCAGCTTTTCGGGACTAGACTCCTACGAGCAGTACTTC.

The chain joins TRBV10-2 to TRBJ2-2, with 7 bases that match TRBD1. CDR3 size: 15 residues. Germline values: CDR1 WSHSY, CDR2 SAAADI. J lost 1 base, V lost 1 base, and 0 bases had no gene match. The DNA of the CDR3 is TGCGCCAGCAGTGAGTGGACAGGGAACACCGGGGAGCTGTTTTTT. Protein product: CASSEWTGNTGELFF.

The chain uses TRBV18 and TRBJ2-7, with no clear D. The CDR3 length is 13 residues. V was pared by 2 bases and J by 2 bases, with 7 bases between. Germline loops: CDR1 KGHSH, CDR2 LQKENI. The CDR3 coding sequence is TGTGCCAGCTCACCAACGGTCCCCTACGAGCAGTACTTC. Translating it yields CASSPTVPYEQYF.

J is TRBJ2-7 and V is TRBV21-1; the table calls TRBD2, which could not be checked here. TRBV21-1 counts as a pseudogene. The CDR3 consists of 16 residues. The CDR3, as DNA: TGTGCCAGCAGCCTAAGGTCGACTAGCGGGACCTACGAGCAGTACTTC. Its translation: CASSLRSTSGTYEQYF.

The V call is TRBV5-1, the J call TRBJ2-7, with TRBD2 matching 7 bases. With 4 bases clipped from V and 4 bases from J, the junction kept 11 bases outside the gene matches. This CDR3 region has 15 residues. Germline V lookup: CDR1 SGHRS, CDR2 YFSETQ. Written as DNA, the CDR3 is TGCGCCAGCAGCCCAGCTAGCGGTGATTCATACGAGCAGTACTTC. Translating gives CASSPASGDSYEQYF.

The gene calls are TRBV29-1 and TRBJ2-4; a weak D match, TRBD2 (7 bases). V was trimmed by 1 base and J by 1 base, leaving 17 bases between them. The CDR3 runs 17 residues. Germline values: CDR1 SQVTM, CDR2 ANQGSEA. The CDR3 region is CSVEGWGGGPAKNIQYF. The CDR3 DNA follows: TGCAGCGTTGAAGGATGGGGCGGGGGCCCGGCCAAAAACATTCAGTACTTC. The full variable domain, in which reference TRBV29-1 and TRBJ2-4 provide the parts outside the CDR3, is SAVISQKPSRDICQRGTSLTIQCQVDSQVTMMFWYRQQPGQSLTLIATANQGSEATYESGFVIDKFPISRPNLTFSTLTVSNMSPEDSSIYLCSVEGWGGGPAKNIQYFGAGTRLSVL.